The 32 T cell receptor beta chains given below trace back to one sample, sequenced in a study of T cell clonality in common variable immunodeficiency. Study-level results: Fewer deletions and N-nucleotide insertions were reportedly seen in common variable immunodeficiency TCR beta sequences.

Sequencing used immunoSEQ multiplex PCR; TCRdb keeps in-frame clones, though not all of them. The sample has roughly 34,000 clones, none seen only once. The antigens these receptors bind are not known. Sequencing was performed on peripheral blood mononuclear cells. Receptors originate from a human donor with common variable immunodeficiency.

A remark on this clone: From the germline J gene comes the end of the CDR3, since the read stops 3 residues before it. V gene TRBV7-2 combines with J gene TRBJ2-1, with 11 nucleotides matching TRBD2. Trimming removed 8 bases from V and 5 bases from J; junction bases left unmatched: 2. Germline V CDR1 and CDR2: SGHTA, FQGNSA. The CDR3 length is 13 residues. Partial CDR3 DNA: TGTGCCAGCGGACTAGCGGGTAACAATGAG. It codes for CASGLAGNNE. The whole CDR3 protein reads CASGLAGNNEQFF.

This clone is categorized as medium-sized. Sequencing ends 3 residues short of the CDR3 end; the germline J gene provides the rest. V and J are TRBV20-1 and TRBJ2-7; tentatively, D is TRBD1 (6 bases). This CDR3 contains 14 residues. The germline CDR1 and CDR2 sequences are DFQATT and SNEGSKA (reference sequence). V was shortened by 3 bases and J by 6 bases, with 18 bases between the two germline ends. CDR3 DNA (partial): TGCAGTGCTAGGAAGGCAGGGGAAGGTGGCGAG. Amino acid sequence: CSARKAGEGGE. The full CDR3 sequence reads CSARKAGEGGEQYF.

This clone was recorded many times. The read is 3 residues too short to cover the CDR3 end, so that end is filled in from the germline J gene. V is TRBV7-3 and J is TRBJ1-6; a weak D match, TRBD1 (5 bases). The V gene lost 5 bases and the J gene lost 7 bases, with 15 bases spanning the gap. The CDR3 has 15 residues. Looked up from germline, CDR1 is SGHTA and CDR2 is FQGTGA. CDR3 protein: CASSLGGGLNSPLHF. The sequenced part of the CDR3 DNA is TGTGCCAGCAGCCTGGGCGGGGGGTTGAATTCACCC.

Worth noting for this clone: The read falls 3 residues short of the CDR3 end, and the missing part is taken from the germline J gene. J is TRBJ1-2 and V is TRBV7-2, with D unclear. Deletions cut 2 bases from V and 2 bases from J, with 9 bases between. The CDR3 spans 14 residues. Germline CDR1 and CDR2: SGHTA and FQGNSA. The sequenced part of the CDR3 DNA is TGTGCCAGCAGCTTACAAGGGCTCAACTATGGC. It is translated as CASSLQGLNYG. The entire CDR3 reads CASSLQGLNYGYTF.

There are a few counts of this clone. The DNA ends 3 residues before the CDR3 does, and the rest of the CDR3 is filled in from the germline J gene. The chain carries TRBV7-9 and TRBJ1-5, with D unresolved. V was shortened by 5 bases and J by 0 bases, with 5 bases between the two germline ends. Germline V gene lookup returns CDR1 SEHNR and CDR2 FQNEAQ (reference sequence). The CDR3 covers 13 residues. The sequenced part of the CDR3 DNA is TGTGCCAGCAGCCGCGATAGCAATCAGCCC. The encoded protein is CASSRDSNQP. The whole CDR3 is CASSRDSNQPQHF.

As concerns this clone: The read ends 3 residues shy of where the CDR3 ends; the end is completed using the germline J gene. V and J are TRBV7-8 and TRBJ2-5; TRBD2 matches 7 bases. Germline V lookup: CDR1 SGHVS, CDR2 FQNEAQ. The CDR3 runs 14 residues. V trimming: 5 bases; J trimming: 4 bases; junction bases outside the gene matches: 7. Incomplete CDR3 DNA: TGTGCCAGCAGCCCGAGCGGGGTAGGAGAGACC. This sequence encodes CASSPSGVGET. The CDR3, in full, reads CASSPSGVGETQYF.

This clone was recorded a few times. The CDR3 end falls 3 residues outside the read, so it is completed with the germline J gene. This sequence joins TRBV11-3 and TRBJ1-5; D is uncertain. Germline V gene data show CDR1 as SGHNT and CDR2 as YENEEA. Trimming took off 1 base at V and 5 bases at J, with 9 bases between the two ends. This CDR3 has 14 amino acids. The CDR3 protein is CASSLGGTDQPQHF. The sequenced part of the CDR3 DNA is TGTGCCAGCAGCTTAGGCGGCACCGATCAGCCC.

This clone occurred a few times. The DNA ends 3 residues before the CDR3 does, and the rest of the CDR3 is filled in from the germline J gene. J is TRBJ2-1 and V is TRBV7-6; 9 nucleotides match TRBD1. CDR1 SGHVS and CDR2 FNYEAQ come from the germline V gene. The junction had 8 bases not matched to a gene; V was cut back by 1 base and J by 7 bases. The CDR3 extends over 16 amino acids. CDR3 loop: CASSLVTGGAWNEQFF. The part of the CDR3 DNA that was read is TGTGCCAGCAGCTTAGTCACAGGGGGCGCTTGGAATGAG.

Note on this clone: Read data end 3 residues before the CDR3 end; the end is taken from the germline J gene. This chain uses TRBV20-1 with TRBJ1-6; a weak D match, TRBD1 (6 bases). Germline CDR1 reads DFQATT; CDR2 reads SNEGSKA (reference sequence). This CDR3 is built from 14 residues. Trimming took 3 bases from V and 10 from J, leaving 16 bases between them. Incomplete CDR3 DNA: TGCAGTGCTAGCGCCGGAGGGGGGGGGTCACCC. Its protein is CSASAGGGGSP. The whole CDR3 reads CSASAGGGGSPLHF.

The CDR3 DNA, read in part, is TGTGCCAGCAGCTCGGGACAGGGACCCTACGAG. Protein sequence: CASSSGQGPYE. The entire CDR3 sequence reads CASSSGQGPYEQYF. The chain couples TRBV11-3 to TRBJ2-7; TRBD1 agrees at 9 bases. The CDR3 end is not reached by the read, which stops 3 residues before it; the germline J gene fills it in. CDR1 and CDR2 from the germline V gene are SGHNT and YENEEA. With 4 bases clipped from V and 2 bases from J, the junction kept 3 bases outside the gene matches. The CDR3 totals 14 residues.

Turning to this clone: The read finishes 3 residues shy of the CDR3 end, and the germline J gene is used to complete it. The chain carries TRBV6-1 and TRBJ2-1; 9 positions agree with TRBD2. Germline V gives CDR1 MNHNS, CDR2 SASEGT. V lost 4 bases and J lost 9; bases outside the gene matches: 10. CDR3 length: 15 residues. CDR3 amino acids: CASSAETSGLGEQFF. The CDR3 DNA, read in part, is TGTGCCAGCAGTGCGGAGACTAGCGGCTTGGGTGAG.

By its share, this clone is medium-sized (0.01 to 0.1%). Incomplete CDR3 DNA: TGCAGTGCTAGAAGCTGGGCAGCACCAAGCACAGATACG. Translation gives CSARSWAAPSTDT. The whole CDR3 reads CSARSWAAPSTDTQYF. The chain links TRBV20-1 to TRBJ2-3; D unresolved. The read terminates 3 residues ahead of where the CDR3 ends, so the germline J gene completes it. Per germline, CDR1 DFQATT and CDR2 SNEGSKA (reference sequence). The CDR3 covers 16 residues. Deletions cut 2 bases from V and 0 bases from J, with 15 bases between.

This clone was seen ten or more times. The read finishes 3 residues shy of the CDR3 end, and the germline J gene is used to complete it. This chain links TRBV18 with TRBJ2-7; the match to TRBD2 covers 7 bases. Germline lookup yields CDR1 KGHSH and CDR2 LQKENI. The CDR3 contains 18 residues. The junction had 13 bases not matched to a gene; V was cut back by 2 bases and J by 0 bases. The CDR3 protein is CASSPGPGRETISYEQYF. Incomplete CDR3 DNA: TGTGCCAGCTCACCAGGCCCCGGGCGGGAGACGATCTCCTACGAG.

Comments on this clone: The read ends 3 residues before the CDR3 terminus; that terminus is restored from the germline J gene. The V and J genes are TRBV7-9 and TRBJ2-7, with 9 bases identical to TRBD2. The CDR3 contains 14 residues. CDR1 is SEHNR and CDR2 is FQNEAQ in the germline V gene (reference sequence). J was trimmed by 5 bases and V by 7 bases; bases with no gene match: 9. CDR3: CASTPAGGGNEQYF. Partial CDR3 DNA: TGTGCCAGCACGCCGGCGGGAGGGGGCAACGAG.

This clone was seen ten or more times. With the read ending 3 residues before the CDR3 end, the germline J gene is used to fill in that end. This chain joins TRBV19 and TRBJ2-5, with 12 bases matching TRBD2. Per germline, CDR1 LNHDA and CDR2 SQIVND (reference sequence). The V gene end was trimmed by 9 bases and the J gene end by 3 bases; junction bases not matched to a gene: 8. The CDR3 is made up of 15 amino acids. The sequenced part of the CDR3 DNA is TGTGCCAGCTCTCGACTAGCGGGAGTCGAAGAGACC. Protein sequence: CASSRLAGVEET. The whole CDR3 protein reads CASSRLAGVEETQYF.

Points on this clone: The read is 3 residues too short to cover the CDR3 end, so that end is filled in from the germline J gene. The J gene is TRBJ2-7, the V gene TRBV7-9, with TRBD2 matching over 7 bases. The CDR3 runs 14 residues. Germline assignment: CDR1 SEHNR and CDR2 FQNEAQ (reference sequence). With V trimmed by 5 bases and J by 1 base, 5 bases remained unmatched. CDR3 bases read: TGTGCCAGCAGCCCCTCAGCGGGATCCTACGAG. Encoded protein: CASSPSAGSYE. The whole CDR3 protein is CASSPSAGSYEQYF. Looking up the rest from reference TRBV7-9 and TRBJ2-7 gives the full variable domain: DTGVSQNPRHKITKRGQNVTFRCDPISEHNRLYWYRQTLGQGPEFLTYFQNEAQLEKSRLLSDRFSAERPKGSFSTLEIQRTEQGDSAMYLCASSPSAGSYEQYFGPGTRLTVT.

This clone was counted between two and nine times. The read terminates 3 residues ahead of where the CDR3 ends, so the germline J gene completes it. V is TRBV5-5 and J is TRBJ2-7; 7 positions agree with TRBD1. V lost 4 bases, J lost 3 bases, and 4 bases stayed unmatched. Germline values: CDR1 SGHKS, CDR2 YYEKEE (reference sequence). The CDR3 covers 13 residues. The CDR3 loop is CASSQPGGYEQYF. The covered CDR3 bases are TGTGCCAGCAGCCAGCCAGGGGGCTACGAG.

A word on this clone: The read comes to an end 3 residues before the CDR3 does, leaving the germline J gene to fill in the end. This chain connects TRBV19 to TRBJ1-5, with a weak D call TRBD1 (5 bases). CDR3 length: 15 residues. V lost 0 bases and J lost 0, with 6 bases in between. Germline values: CDR1 LNHDA, CDR2 SQIVND (reference sequence). The CDR3 bases that were read are TGTGCCAGTAGTATAGAGACAGATAGCAATCAGCCC. This encodes CASSIETDSNQP. The whole CDR3 is CASSIETDSNQPQHF.

This clone was seen many times. The missing CDR3 end, 3 residues past where the read stops, is filled in from the germline J gene. The chain combines TRBV24-1 with TRBJ1-3; tentatively, D is TRBD1 (5 bases). Germline V gene data show CDR1 as KGHDR and CDR2 as SFDVKD. The CDR3 covers 13 residues. The CDR3 here is CATSDSDRAGIYF. The covered CDR3 bases are TGTGCCACCAGTGACTCTGACAGAGCTGGG.

This clone was counted between two and nine times. The sequenced part of the CDR3 DNA is TGTGCCAGCAGCTTAACAGGTGACACTGAA. It encodes CASSLTGDTE. The entire CDR3 reads CASSLTGDTEAFF. The chain combines TRBV7-9 with TRBJ1-1; perhaps TRBD1 as D (5 bases). The read terminates 3 residues ahead of where the CDR3 ends, so the germline J gene completes it. V shed 2 bases and J shed 3 bases, with 7 bases lying between them. There are 13 residues in the CDR3. Germline lookup yields CDR1 SEHNR and CDR2 FQNEAQ (reference sequence).

For this clone: This clone may be a read error of a much larger clone one base away. The missing CDR3 end, 3 residues past where the read stops, is filled in from the germline J gene. The chain combines TRBV7-2 with TRBJ2-1, with 11 bases lining up with TRBD2. This CDR3 is built from 14 residues. Germline-derived CDR1 and CDR2 are SGHTA and FQGNSA. Trimming at V came to 5 bases and at J to 5 bases, leaving 2 bases not matched to a gene. CDR3 bases read: TGTGCCAGCAGCCCGGGACTAGCGGACAATGAG. The encoded protein is CASSPGLADNE. The whole CDR3 region reads CASSPGLADNEQFF. Full variable domain (remainder filled in from reference TRBV7-2 and TRBJ2-1): GAGVSQSPSNKVTEKGKDVELRCDPISGHTALYWYRQSLGQGLEFLIYFQGNSAPDKSGLPSDRFSAERTGGSVSTLTIQRTQQEDSAVYLCASSPGLADNEQFFGPGTRLTVL.

This clone was seen many times. Read sequence stops 3 residues before the CDR3 end, and the germline J gene provides the missing end. J is TRBJ1-1 and V is TRBV19, with 7 bases matching TRBD1. The CDR3 runs to 14 residues. V was pared by 8 bases and J by 4 bases, with 10 bases of the junction left unmatched. The germline CDR1 and CDR2 sequences are LNHDA and SQIVND (reference sequence). CDR3 DNA (partial): TGTGCCAGTTCGAGACAGGGATGGGGCACTGAA. This translates into CASSRQGWGTE. The complete CDR3 sequence is CASSRQGWGTEAFF. The whole variable domain, filled in from reference TRBV19 and TRBJ1-1, reads DGGITQSPKYLFRKEGQNVTLSCEQNLNHDAMYWYRQDPGQGLRLIYYSQIVNDFQKGDIAEGYSVSREKKESFPLTVTSAQKNPTAFYLCASSRQGWGTEAFFGQGTRLTVV.

This clone is labeled as medium-sized. The CDR3 end lies 3 residues beyond the end of the read and is filled in from the germline J gene. The chain has TRBV14 and TRBJ2-3, with a possible D match to TRBD2 (7 bases). From germline, CDR1 is SGHDN and CDR2 FVKESK. The CDR3 runs to 15 residues. V lost 6 bases and J 5 bases, leaving 18 bases between the germline ends. CDR3 residues: CASSPVRGRVDTQYF. CDR3 DNA (partial): TGTGCCAGCAGTCCCGTGCGGGGGCGCGTAGATACG. Full variable domain (rest looked up from reference TRBV14 and TRBJ2-3): EAGVTQFPSHSVIEKGQTVTLRCDPISGHDNLYWYRRVMGKEIKFLLHFVKESKQDESGMPNNRFLAERTGGTYSTLKVQPAELEDSGVYFCASSPVRGRVDTQYFGPGTRLTVL.

This clone was recorded at least ten times. The chain's CDR3 is CASSLTGLSNQPQHF. Partial CDR3 DNA: TGTGCCAGCAGCTTAACAGGGTTGAGCAATCAGCCC. This chain connects TRBV7-2 to TRBJ1-5; D possibly corresponds to TRBD1 (6 bases). The read ends 3 residues shy of where the CDR3 ends; the end is completed using the germline J gene. V lost 2 bases, J lost 1 base, and 9 bases lay in between. The germline V gene has CDR1 SGHTA and CDR2 FQGNSA. The CDR3 extends over 15 amino acids.

This clone was counted between two and nine times. The CDR3 is cut off 3 residues early in the read; its end comes from the germline J gene. The rearrangement uses TRBV19 and TRBJ1-3; maybe TRBD1 (6 bases). Germline CDR1 and CDR2: LNHDA and SQIVND (reference sequence). This CDR3 region has 14 residues. Trimming stripped 3 bases from V and 8 bases from J, with 14 bases between. The covered CDR3 bases are TGTGCCAGTAGTATCGATGACAGGACTCACACC. Protein product: CASSIDDRTHT. The entire CDR3 is CASSIDDRTHTIYF.

This clone has a handful of counts. CDR3 region: CASSQTTGDDKTQYF. Incomplete CDR3 DNA: TGTGCCAGCTCACAAACGACAGGGGATGATAAGACC. The rearrangement joins TRBV18 to TRBJ2-5; 8 bases are a match to TRBD1. The read comes to an end 3 residues before the CDR3 does, leaving the germline J gene to fill in the end. V shed 4 bases and J 6 bases; nucleotides not matched to a gene: 10. CDR1 KGHSH and CDR2 LQKENI come from the germline V gene. The CDR3 has 15 residues.

A note on this clone: The read comes to an end 3 residues before the CDR3 does, leaving the germline J gene to fill in the end. The rearrangement joins TRBV7-2 to TRBJ2-5; D is undetermined. The V end lost 2 bases, the J end lost 1 base, and 5 bases lay between the germline ends. CDR1 is SGHTA, CDR2 FQGNSA, per germline. The CDR3 runs to 13 residues. This chain's CDR3 is CASSLSSQETQYF. Incomplete CDR3 DNA: TGTGCCAGCAGCTTATCCAGCCAAGAGACC.

This clone was counted at least ten times. The CDR3 end is not reached by the read, which stops 3 residues before it; the germline J gene fills it in. The chain is built from TRBV6-2 or TRBV6-3 and TRBJ2-2, with TRBD2 matching over 9 bases. In germline, CDR1 is MNHEY, CDR2 SVGEGT. V was clipped by 6 bases and J by 2 bases; unmatched bases: 4. The CDR3 totals 15 residues. The sequenced CDR3 bases are TGTGCCAGCAGCCGACTAGCGGCAAACACCGGGGAG. It translates to CASSRLAANTGE. The CDR3, in full, reads CASSRLAANTGELFF.

Many counts were recorded for this clone. Read sequence stops 3 residues before the CDR3 end, and the germline J gene provides the missing end. The chain carries TRBV14 and TRBJ2-1, with 9 bases matching TRBD2. The CDR3 has 16 amino acids. V shed 0 bases, J shed 8 bases, and the junction held 8 bases outside the gene matches. Germline CDR1 and CDR2: SGHDN and FVKESK. The CDR3 sequence is CASSQDWLAGKHEQFF. Incomplete CDR3 DNA: TGTGCCAGCAGCCAAGATTGGCTAGCGGGAAAGCATGAG.

Only a few counts were recorded for this clone. The read ends 3 residues shy of where the CDR3 ends; the end is completed using the germline J gene. V and J are TRBV7-3 and TRBJ2-1; maybe TRBD2 (5 bases). The V end lost 3 bases, the J end lost 8 bases, and 14 bases lay between the germline ends. The CDR3 totals 14 residues. Germline V gene lookup returns CDR1 SGHTA and CDR2 FQGTGA. The CDR3: CASSLDFSGDEQFF. Partial CDR3 DNA: TGTGCCAGCAGCTTGGACTTCTCCGGGGATGAG.

As regards this clone: Sequencing ends 3 residues short of the CDR3 end; the germline J gene provides the rest. The chain has TRBV20-1 and TRBJ1-5, with a weak D call TRBD1 (5 bases). In germline, CDR1 is DFQATT, CDR2 SNEGSKA (reference sequence). The CDR3 covers 16 residues. Deletions cut 1 base from V and 7 bases from J, with 20 bases between. CDR3 sequence: CSARVTGTGVGQPQHF. CDR3 bases read: TGCAGTGCTAGAGTCACCGGGACGGGGGTCGGGCAGCCC.

This clone was recorded a few times. Coverage ceases 3 residues before the CDR3 finishes, and the germline J gene fills in the end. This chain links TRBV7-3 with TRBJ2-1; 7 bases align to TRBD2. CDR1 is SGHTA, CDR2 FQGTGA, per germline. V trimming: 2 bases; J trimming: 9 bases; junction bases outside the gene matches: 7. The CDR3 spans 14 residues. The sequenced part of the CDR3 DNA is TGTGCCAGCAGCTTAGGGGGAGCGGGATTTGAG. This translates into CASSLGGAGFE. From start to end, the CDR3 is CASSLGGAGFEQFF. The full variable domain, in which reference TRBV7-3 and TRBJ2-1 provide the parts outside the CDR3, is GAGVSQTPSNKVTEKGKYVELRCDPISGHTALYWYRQSLGQGPEFLIYFQGTGAADDSGLPNDRFFAVRPEGSVSTLKIQRTERGDSAVYLCASSLGGAGFEQFFGPGTRLTVL.